A single sample is the source of the 3 T cell receptor beta chains below, sequenced in a study of OX40 agonist ivuxolimab in advanced cancers. Generated by immunoSEQ multiplex PCR, the TCRdb table keeps only in-frame clones and is missing some. Of about 69,000 clones listed, approximately 90% are singletons. Sequences were derived from CD4+ or CD8+ T cells sorted from blood, sampled in a trial of the OX40 agonist ivuxolimab. Receptors were obtained from an adult with an advanced solid tumor such as melanoma, head and neck, liver or kidney cancer.

The chain is built from TRBV6-5 and TRBJ2-1; 8 nucleotides match TRBD2. The germline V gene has CDR1 MNHEY and CDR2 SVGAGI. The V and J ends lost 0 bases and 5 bases, in that order; junction bases with no gene match: 6. CDR3 length: 16 residues. CDR3 DNA: TGTGCCAGCAGTTACTCCACTAGCGGAAGTAACAATGAGCAGTTCTTC. Encoded protein: CASSYSTSGSNNEQFF.

The chain has TRBV4-2 and TRBJ1-6, with D tentatively TRBD1 (5 bases). Germline loops: CDR1 LGHNA, CDR2 YNFKEQ. V was trimmed by 1 base and J by 7 bases, leaving 14 bases between them. This CDR3 is built from 16 residues. CDR3 nucleotide sequence: TGTGCCAGCAGCCAAGTCGATAGGGCAGGGAATTCACCCCTCCACTTT. Translation gives CASSQVDRAGNSPLHF.

This rearrangement joins TRBV6-5 to TRBJ2-3; D unclear. The CDR3 sequence is 14 residues long. V gave up 2 bases and J gave up 2 bases, with 8 bases separating them. Germline V gene lookup returns CDR1 MNHEY and CDR2 SVGAGI. In DNA, the CDR3 is TGTGCCAGCAGTTACGCACTGAACACAGATACGCAGTATTTT. Translated, it gives CASSYALNTDTQYF.